What follows are 26 T cell receptor beta chains derived from one specimen sequenced in a study of OX40 agonist ivuxolimab in advanced cancers. TCRdb keeps only in-frame clones here, not all; method: immunoSEQ multiplex PCR. This table has about 52,000 clones, 94% appearing once. Material: CD4+ or CD8+ T cells sorted from blood, obtained in a trial of the OX40 agonist ivuxolimab. The receptors derive from an adult with an advanced solid tumor such as melanoma, head and neck, liver or kidney cancer.

The chain joins TRBV28 to TRBJ2-5; TRBD1 might be the D (5 bases). In germline, CDR1 is MDHEN, CDR2 SYDVKM. Trimming shortened V by 5 bases and J by 5 bases, and 15 bases separated the two germline ends. The CDR3 consists of 14 residues. The CDR3 DNA reads as TGTGCCAGCAGTCTAGAAGGGGTTGAGGAGACCCAGTACTTC. Translation: CASSLEGVEETQYF.

This chain uses TRBV30 with TRBJ1-4; tentatively, D is TRBD1 (5 bases). The CDR3 is 14 amino acids. Trimming took off 1 base at V and 5 bases at J, with 11 bases between the two ends. CDR1 and CDR2 (germline): GTSNPN, SVGIG (reference sequence). The CDR3 bases are TGTGCCTGGAGTGAGGGACGGACAAATGAAAAACTGTTTTTT. Its translation is CAWSEGRTNEKLFF.

The chain is built from TRBV28 and TRBJ2-7, with TRBD2 matching 8 bases. Losses at the gene ends were 2 bases for V and 7 bases for J; bases not matched to a gene: 7. This CDR3 comprises 14 residues. The V gene's germline CDR1 is MDHEN and CDR2 SYDVKM. CDR3 residues: CASSLRAGVGEQYF. The CDR3 DNA sequence: TGTGCCAGCAGTTTACGAGCGGGAGTCGGGGAGCAGTACTTC.

The rearrangement joins TRBV27 to TRBJ2-7, with a possible D match to TRBD2 (6 bases). The CDR3 length is 16 residues. V lost 4 bases and J lost 1, with 17 bases in between. In germline, CDR1 is MNHEY, CDR2 SMNVEV (reference sequence). CDR3 nucleotides: TGTGCCAGCAGTTCTCTCGGACTAATCGGATCCTACGAGCAGTACTTC. Protein sequence: CASSSLGLIGSYEQYF.

The chain has TRBV7-8 and TRBJ2-7; tentatively, D is TRBD2 (5 bases). This CDR3 region has 12 residues. V lost 8 bases and J 2 bases, leaving 10 bases between the germline ends. Germline V lookup: CDR1 SGHVS, CDR2 FQNEAQ. The CDR3 region is CASEGITYEQYF. CDR3 coding DNA: TGTGCCAGCGAGGGAATTACCTACGAGCAGTACTTC. Together with reference TRBV7-8 and TRBJ2-7, the CDR3 gives the full variable domain: GAGVSQSPRYKVAKRGQDVALRCDPISGHVSLFWYQQALGQGPEFLTYFQNEAQLDKSGLPSDRFFAERPEGSVSTLKIQRTQQEDSAVYLCASEGITYEQYFGPGTRLTVT.

This chain links TRBV7-6 with TRBJ2-7, with 12 bases that match TRBD2. Per germline, CDR1 SGHVS and CDR2 FNYEAQ. Losses at the gene ends were 4 bases for V and 4 bases for J; bases not matched to a gene: 11. The CDR3 length is 17 residues. The CDR3 DNA follows: TGTGCCAGCAGCTCTGGACTAGCGGGAAGCTGGGTTTACGAGCAGTACTTC. Its protein product is CASSSGLAGSWVYEQYF.

The gene calls are TRBV5-1 and TRBJ2-2, with D maybe TRBD2 (6 bases). The CDR3 covers 16 residues. The germline V gene encodes CDR1 SGHRS and CDR2 YFSETQ. The V end lost 3 bases, the J end lost 1 base, and 13 bases lay between the germline ends. The CDR3 loop is CASSSGLAKNTGELFF. CDR3 DNA: TGCGCCAGCAGCTCCGGCCTAGCGAAGAACACCGGGGAGCTGTTTTTT.

The rearrangement uses TRBV10-3 and TRBJ1-5, with a possible D match to TRBD1 (5 bases). V was shortened by 7 bases and J by 9 bases, with 19 bases between the two germline ends. Germline CDR1 ENHRY, CDR2 SYGVKD. The CDR3 spans 14 residues. The CDR3 loop reads CAIKFGDGFWPQHF. The CDR3 region has the DNA TGTGCCATCAAGTTCGGGGACGGCTTTTGGCCCCAGCATTTT.

The CDR3 DNA follows: TGTGCCAGCAGCTTGGGGGGACTTGCCTACGAGCAGTACTTC. This encodes CASSLGGLAYEQYF. The chain has TRBV5-4 and TRBJ2-7, with D maybe TRBD2 (6 bases). Trimming removed 0 bases at V and 2 bases at J, with 9 bases between. CDR1 is SGHNT and CDR2 is YYREEE in the germline V gene (reference sequence). This CDR3 region has 14 residues.

CDR3 in amino acids: CASSLAQGNYGYTF. CDR3 in DNA: TGTGCCAGCAGCCTTGCACAGGGGAACTATGGCTACACCTTC. The J gene is TRBJ1-2, the V gene TRBV11-2; TRBD1 agrees at 7 bases. The CDR3 length is 14 residues. Germline V gives CDR1 SGHAT, CDR2 FQNNGV. The V segment lost 5 bases and the J segment 2 bases; nucleotides outside the gene matches: 5. Combining the CDR3 with reference TRBV11-2 and TRBJ1-2 gives the whole variable domain EAGVAQSPRYKIIEKRQSVAFWCNPISGHATLYWYQQILGQGPKLLIQFQNNGVVDDSQLPKDRFSAERLKGVDSTLKIQPAKLEDSAVYLCASSLAQGNYGYTFGSGTRLTVV.

This sequence joins TRBV18 and TRBJ2-3, with 8 positions matching TRBD1. After removal of 4 bases from V and 4 bases from J, the junction contained 10 bases not matched to a gene. Germline V CDR1 and CDR2: KGHSH, LQKENI. This CDR3 is built from 16 residues. The DNA for the CDR3 is TGTGCCAGCTCACGACAGGGGATGTCAATCTCAGATACGCAGTATTTT. It is translated as CASSRQGMSISDTQYF.

This sequence joins TRBV27 and TRBJ2-3, with D possibly being TRBD2 (6 bases). CDR3 length equals 15 residues. V lost 5 bases and J 3 bases, leaving 15 bases between the germline ends. Germline V lookup: CDR1 MNHEY, CDR2 SMNVEV (reference sequence). The DNA of the CDR3 is TGTGCCAGCAGTCACCGGGAGAAAAGTACAGATACGCAGTATTTT. Translating gives CASSHREKSTDTQYF.

Only one count was recorded for this clone. At one end, the junction sequence differs from germline, possibly due to a read error. Other DNA sequences in the same sample also yield this CDR3. This chain uses TRBV4-3 with TRBJ2-2; 9 nucleotides line up with TRBD2. CDR1 is LGHNA and CDR2 is YSLEER in the germline V gene. The CDR3 length is 16 residues. The CDR3 DNA is TGCGCCAGTAGCCCCCTAGCGGGATCGGTCACCGGGGAGCTGTTTTTT. It is translated as CASSPLAGSVTGELFF.

The V gene is TRBV29-1, the J gene TRBJ2-5, with D unresolved. The CDR3 extends over 11 amino acids. Germline V gives CDR1 SQVTM, CDR2 ANQGSEA. V lost 6 bases and J 4 bases, leaving 9 bases between the germline ends. This CDR3 reads CSVGLGETQYF. The CDR3 DNA follows: TGCAGCGTAGGCCTGGGAGAGACCCAGTACTTC.

CDR3 nucleotides: TGCGCCAGCAGCTTGGGTGCGGGATCATACGAGCAGTACTTC. Residues: CASSLGAGSYEQYF. V is TRBV5-1 and J is TRBJ2-7; D possibly corresponds to TRBD2 (6 bases). The CDR3 is 14 amino acids. V lost 0 bases, J lost 4 bases, and 11 bases lay in between. Germline V gene lookup returns CDR1 SGHRS and CDR2 YFSETQ.

This clone has only one observation. The genes are TRBV10-3 and TRBJ2-1; D may match TRBD1 or TRBD2 (5 bases each). CDR1 and CDR2 (germline): ENHRY, SYGVKD. The V end was cut by 2 bases, the J end by 3 bases, with 14 bases between. The CDR3 is 16 residues long. The CDR3 region has the DNA TGTGCCATCAGTGAGGGGACCCTCATCGTCTACAATGAGCAGTTCTTC. Translating gives CAISEGTLIVYNEQFF.

The chain recombines TRBV11-2 with TRBJ1-5; TRBD1 is a possible D gene (5 bases). V dropped 5 bases and J dropped 5 bases, with 16 bases sitting between them. The CDR3 is 15 residues long. The V gene's germline CDR1 is SGHAT and CDR2 FQNNGV. CDR3 nucleotides: TGTGCCAGCAGCGGGGCTTGGGACCTAGATCAGCCCCAGCATTTT. Translated: CASSGAWDLDQPQHF. Full variable domain (outside the CDR3, taken from reference TRBV11-2 and TRBJ1-5): EAGVAQSPRYKIIEKRQSVAFWCNPISGHATLYWYQQILGQGPKLLIQFQNNGVVDDSQLPKDRFSAERLKGVDSTLKIQPAKLEDSAVYLCASSGAWDLDQPQHFGDGTRLSIL.

The genes are TRBV5-3 and TRBJ2-1, with D possibly called TRBD1 or TRBD2 (6 bases each). TRBV5-3 is treated as an ORF (open reading frame) with a function not yet certain. The CDR3 runs 14 residues. The V end was cut by 4 bases, the J end by 7 bases, with 15 bases between. DNA of the CDR3: TGTGCCAGAAGCCAGGGGACGGGGGAAAATGAGCAGTTCTTC. It translates to CARSQGTGENEQFF.

This chain joins TRBV28 and TRBJ1-2; 9 bases map to TRBD1. The CDR3 is 17 amino acids. Germline V gene data show CDR1 as MDHEN and CDR2 as SYDVKM. With 7 bases clipped from V and 2 bases from J, the junction kept 14 bases outside the gene matches. CDR3 sequence reads: CASIPGTGQYWNYGYTF. In DNA, the CDR3 is TGTGCCAGCATCCCCGGGACAGGGCAGTATTGGAACTATGGCTACACCTTC.

The chain joins TRBV7-2 to TRBJ2-5, with 11 nucleotides matching TRBD1. The CDR3 has 16 amino acids. J was trimmed by 0 bases and V by 4 bases; bases with no gene match: 4. CDR1 is SGHTA and CDR2 is FQGNSA in the germline V gene. The CDR3 sequence: CASSSWDRGYQETQYF. CDR3 nucleotide sequence: TGTGCCAGCAGCTCATGGGACAGGGGGTACCAAGAGACCCAGTACTTC.

The gene calls are TRBV27 and TRBJ2-7, with 7 bases matching TRBD2. The V gene end was trimmed by 5 bases and the J gene end by 3 bases; junction bases not matched to a gene: 4. The V gene's germline CDR1 is MNHEY and CDR2 SMNVEV (reference sequence). The CDR3 totals 13 residues. The chain's CDR3 is CASSTTSVYEQYF. As DNA, the CDR3 is TGTGCCAGCAGTACTACTAGCGTCTACGAGCAGTACTTC.

The rearrangement uses TRBV4-1 and TRBJ2-5; D is unclear. This CDR3 has 13 residues. With 4 bases removed from V and 1 base from J, the gap between germline ends came to 7 bases. CDR1 is MGHRA, CDR2 YSYEKL, per germline. CDR3 DNA: TGCGCCAGCAGCCGCCCGGGCCAAGAGACCCAGTACTTC. Its translation: CASSRPGQETQYF.

This sequence joins TRBV29-1 and TRBJ2-1, with D possibly TRBD1 on 6 matching bases. The CDR3 has 18 amino acids. The germline V and J ends were trimmed by 0 bases and 3 bases, with 21 bases remaining between them. The germline V gene encodes CDR1 SQVTM and CDR2 ANQGSEA. The CDR3 here is CSVEDPFRTGINYNEQFF. CDR3 DNA sequence: TGCAGCGTTGAAGATCCCTTCAGAACAGGGATTAACTACAATGAGCAGTTCTTC.

This chain links TRBV19 with TRBJ1-1, with 8 bases matching TRBD1. The germline gives CDR1 LNHDA, CDR2 SQIVND (reference sequence). This CDR3 contains 15 residues. V dropped 7 bases and J dropped 5; count of bases not matched to a gene: 12. The CDR3 coding sequence is TGTGCCAGTAAGACTCTAGGACAGGGAATGACTGAAGCTTTCTTT. It translates to CASKTLGQGMTEAFF.

The chain has TRBV6-6 and TRBJ2-7; D gene ambiguous. The ends were cut back, 6 bases at V and 5 bases at J, with 11 bases in the middle. Germline V gives CDR1 MNHNY, CDR2 SVGAGI (reference sequence). CDR3 length equals 12 residues. The CDR3 spells CASRMGWDEQYF. As DNA, the CDR3 is TGTGCCAGCAGGATGGGATGGGACGAGCAGTACTTC.

The rearrangement uses TRBV27 and TRBJ2-7, with D possibly called TRBD1 or TRBD2 (6 bases each). Germline V gene lookup returns CDR1 MNHEY and CDR2 SMNVEV (reference sequence). With 2 bases removed from V and 1 base from J, the gap between germline ends came to 15 bases. This CDR3 region has 16 residues. CDR3 loop: CASSLRGPDYSYEQYF. CDR3 DNA sequence: TGTGCCAGCAGTTTACGGGGGCCGGACTATTCCTACGAGCAGTACTTC.